This entry lists 24 T cell receptor beta chains sequenced from one sample in a study of cytomegalovirus exposure and HLA in healthy donors. It was with 60 Vbeta and 13 Jbeta primers that the PCR ran. Method: immunoSEQ multiplex PCR; TCRdb's copy keeps in-frame clones and lacks some. Counted here are 130,000 to 150,000 clones, over 70% occurring once; the ten biggest clones make up 1.5% to 2%. Source material: PBMCs. Source of these receptors: a woman in her 40s in good health and CMV-seronegative.

The chain joins TRBV9 to TRBJ1-1; D gene unclear. The CDR3 spans 15 residues. V shed 3 bases and J shed 1 base, with 13 bases lying between them. Germline lookup yields CDR1 SGDLS and CDR2 YYNGEE. The CDR3 DNA reads as TGTGCCAGCAGCGAGAGACTGATGACGAACACTGAAGCTTTCTTT. This encodes CASSERLMTNTEAFF.

The chain combines TRBV2 with TRBJ2-7; D possibly corresponds to TRBD1 (6 bases). Germline assignment: CDR1 SNHLY and CDR2 FYNNEI. This CDR3 region has 16 residues. V was cut by 0 bases and J by 2 bases, with 14 bases left in between. CDR3 sequence: CASSEAATGKPYEQYF. DNA of the CDR3: TGTGCCAGCAGTGAAGCCGCCACAGGGAAACCCTACGAGCAGTACTTC.

J is TRBJ1-1 and V is TRBV25-1, with D possibly matching TRBD1 (6 bases). V lost 8 bases and J 6 bases, leaving 16 bases between the germline ends. Per germline, CDR1 MGHDK and CDR2 SYGVNS. This CDR3 region has 13 residues. The CDR3 DNA reads TGTGCCAGCGGGGACACCCGTTTTGCTGAAGCTTTCTTT. It yields the protein CASGDTRFAEAFF.

The chain combines TRBV7-6 with TRBJ2-1, with 9 bases matching TRBD2. The CDR3 has 16 residues. Germline V gives CDR1 SGHVS, CDR2 FNYEAQ. J was trimmed by 1 base and V by 1 base; bases with no gene match: 2. The CDR3 DNA follows: TGTGCCAGCAGCTTAGGGGCGGGAGGGTCCTACAATGAGCAGTTCTTC. Translation gives CASSLGAGGSYNEQFF.

The V and J genes are TRBV5-1 and TRBJ2-5; TRBD1 aligns across 9 bases. Germline V gives CDR1 SGHRS, CDR2 YFSETQ. V shed 0 bases, J shed 3 bases, and the junction held 3 bases outside the gene matches. There are 15 residues in the CDR3. In DNA, the CDR3 is TGCGCCAGCAGCTTGGATGGGGACAGGGAAGAGACCCAGTACTTC. Translated, it gives CASSLDGDREETQYF.

The chain has TRBV28 and TRBJ2-1; 9 nucleotides agree with TRBD2. Trimming at V came to 11 bases and at J to 7 bases, leaving 12 bases not matched to a gene. Germline V gene data show CDR1 as MDHEN and CDR2 as SYDVKM. The CDR3 consists of 14 residues. The CDR3 reads CAGQRSGGLNEQFF. CDR3 coding DNA: TGTGCCGGACAGCGTAGCGGGGGACTTAATGAGCAGTTCTTC.

Written as DNA, the CDR3 is TGTGCCAGCAGCTCCTCCGGGGGGCGAGGGACCCAGTACTTC. It is translated as CASSSSGGRGTQYF. The rearrangement uses TRBV7-9 and TRBJ2-5; possible D gene TRBD2, 7 bases. V was cut by 4 bases and J by 7 bases, with 16 bases left in between. The CDR3 length is 14 residues. The V gene's germline CDR1 is SEHNR and CDR2 FQNEAQ (reference sequence).

This rearrangement joins TRBV7-9 to TRBJ1-4; perhaps TRBD1 as D (5 bases). The V gene lost 5 bases and the J gene lost 9 bases, with 19 bases spanning the gap. The germline V gene has CDR1 SEHNR and CDR2 FQNEAQ (reference sequence). The CDR3 sequence is 15 residues long. This CDR3 is CASSPDTHLMKKLFF. Here the CDR3 DNA reads TGTGCCAGCAGCCCGGACACCCATCTAATGAAAAAACTGTTTTTT.

The chain links TRBV10-3 to TRBJ1-3; 7 nucleotides align to TRBD1. This CDR3 spans 15 amino acids. V shed 2 bases, J shed 3 bases, and the junction held 4 bases outside the gene matches. Germline CDR1 is ENHRY and CDR2 is SYGVKD. The CDR3 bases are TGTGCCATCAGTGAGGACAGGGTAATTGGAAACACCATATATTTT. It specifies CAISEDRVIGNTIYF.

A note on this clone: The sample holds other DNA sequences that translate to the same CDR3. The chain carries TRBV6-6 and TRBJ2-1; 9 bases line up with TRBD2. Germline CDR1 reads MNHNY; CDR2 reads SVGAGI (reference sequence). The J segment lost 7 bases and the V segment lost 4 bases, leaving 11 bases of the junction unmatched. The CDR3 sequence is 16 residues long. This CDR3 is CASSSQGLAGENEQFF. Here the CDR3 DNA reads TGTGCCAGCAGTTCCCAGGGACTAGCAGGAGAAAATGAGCAGTTCTTC.

The sample holds a few counts of this clone. The rearrangement joins TRBV25-1 to TRBJ1-4, with 9 bases lining up with TRBD1. CDR1 and CDR2 from the germline V gene are MGHDK and SYGVNS. V lost 5 bases to trimming and J lost 8 bases; unmatched junction nucleotides: 9. The CDR3 spans 15 residues. CDR3 protein: CASSTTQGAGEKLFF. The CDR3 DNA follows: TGTGCCAGCAGTACAACACAGGGGGCAGGAGAAAAACTGTTTTTT.

Comment on this clone: Other DNA sequences in this specimen translate into the identical CDR3. This chain connects TRBV5-1 to TRBJ2-7; 11 bases are a match to TRBD1. The CDR3 has 15 residues. Germline V gene sequence: CDR1 SGHRS, CDR2 YFSETQ. V trimming: 3 bases; J trimming: 1 base; junction bases outside the gene matches: 3. The CDR3 loop is CASSYRDRGSYEQYF. The CDR3 DNA reads TGCGCCAGCAGCTACCGGGACAGGGGGTCCTACGAGCAGTACTTC.

The chain joins TRBV18 to TRBJ2-3, with 9 bases matching TRBD2. Germline values: CDR1 KGHSH, CDR2 LQKENI. The J segment lost 6 bases and the V segment lost 4 bases, leaving 8 bases of the junction unmatched. This CDR3 contains 15 residues. The CDR3 spells CASSLIAGEADTQYF. For the CDR3, the DNA is TGTGCCAGCTCACTTATAGCGGGAGAGGCGGATACGCAGTATTTT.

The chain is built from TRBV7-7 and TRBJ2-5, with 8 positions matching TRBD2. V shed 5 bases, J shed 4 bases, and the junction held 15 bases outside the gene matches. The CDR3 consists of 17 residues. Germline assignment: CDR1 SSHAT and CDR2 FNYEAQ (reference sequence). The CDR3 spells CASSPPGAGEVGETQYF. DNA of the CDR3: TGTGCCAGCAGCCCTCCGGGAGCGGGAGAAGTAGGAGAGACCCAGTACTTC.

This rearrangement joins TRBV29-1 to TRBJ2-5, with D possibly matching TRBD2 (6 bases). CDR1 and CDR2 (germline): SQVTM, ANQGSEA. CDR3 size: 14 residues. CDR3 DNA: TGCACCGCAGCGTTTTCCCCTAGCGCGGAGACCCAGTACTTC. It yields the protein CTAAFSPSAETQYF.

The table lists this clone with a count of one. The CDR3 protein is CASSQDPTSGRYEQFF. The CDR3 DNA follows: TGTGCCAGCAGCCAAGATCCCACTAGCGGGAGGTATGAGCAGTTCTTC. This rearrangement joins TRBV4-2 to TRBJ2-1; 12 nucleotides agree with TRBD2. This CDR3 contains 16 residues. V shed 0 bases and J 8 bases; nucleotides not matched to a gene: 5. Germline assignment: CDR1 LGHNA and CDR2 YNFKEQ.

The chain joins TRBV10-2 to TRBJ2-5, with D uncertain. With 5 bases removed from V and 6 bases from J, the gap between germline ends came to 13 bases. CDR1 and CDR2 from the germline V gene are WSHSY and SAAADI. The CDR3 has 13 residues. The CDR3 reads CASSTQVGQTQYF. The CDR3 DNA follows: TGCGCCAGCAGTACTCAGGTTGGGCAGACCCAGTACTTC.

The sample holds one count of this clone. The chain uses TRBV2 and TRBJ2-1; D is uncertain. There are 16 residues in the CDR3. Trimming took off 3 bases at V and 5 bases at J, with 17 bases between the two ends. Germline loops: CDR1 SNHLY, CDR2 FYNNEI. DNA of the CDR3: TGTGCCAGCAGTGACCCCACAGTCAAGTCAAACAATGAGCAGTTCTTC. This encodes CASSDPTVKSNNEQFF.

In nucleotides, the CDR3 is TGTGCCAGCTCTCCCTCAGGGGTTACCATGAACACTGAAGCTTTCTTT. Protein product: CASSPSGVTMNTEAFF. This chain uses TRBV18 with TRBJ1-1; a possible D gene is TRBD1 (6 bases). The V end lost 6 bases, the J end lost 0 bases, and 17 bases lay between the germline ends. The V gene's germline CDR1 is KGHSH and CDR2 LQKENI. This CDR3 comprises 16 residues.

This sequence joins TRBV7-9 and TRBJ2-3; 14 positions match TRBD2. CDR3 length: 16 amino acids. With 5 bases clipped from V and 3 bases from J, the junction kept 4 bases outside the gene matches. Germline assignment: CDR1 SEHNR and CDR2 FQNEAQ (reference sequence). The DNA of the CDR3 is TGTGCCAGCAGCCTCAGACTAGCGGGAGGGACAGATACGCAGTATTTT. This encodes CASSLRLAGGTDTQYF.

The rearrangement links TRBV7-7 to TRBJ2-5; 8 nucleotides align to TRBD1. The length of the CDR3 is 14 residues. Per the germline V gene, CDR1 is SSHAT and CDR2 is FNYEAQ (reference sequence). The V gene end was trimmed by 6 bases and the J gene end by 4 bases; junction bases not matched to a gene: 7. CDR3 nucleotide sequence: TGTGCCAGCAGTCGACAGGGGATTCTAGAGACCCAGTACTTC. Protein sequence: CASSRQGILETQYF.

V usage is TRBV2 and J usage is TRBJ2-1; 7 bases fit TRBD1. The germline CDR1 and CDR2 sequences are SNHLY and FYNNEI. The CDR3 is 15 residues long. J gave up 3 bases and V 3 bases, and 5 bases lay outside the gene matches. The CDR3 DNA reads TGTGCCAGCAGTGACGACAGGGCGATCTACAATGAGCAGTTCTTC. Encoded protein: CASSDDRAIYNEQFF.

The chain employs TRBV27 and TRBJ1-2; tentatively, D is TRBD1 (5 bases). Germline CDR1 is MNHEY and CDR2 is SMNVEV (reference sequence). Deletions cut 3 bases from V and 5 bases from J, with 13 bases between. The length of the CDR3 is 14 residues. In DNA, the CDR3 is TGTGCCAGCAGTTTGTCCAGGGTAGCTTATGGCTACACCTTC. Translating it yields CASSLSRVAYGYTF.

V gene TRBV7-6 combines with J gene TRBJ2-7, with 8 bases aligning to TRBD2. Germline loops: CDR1 SGHVS, CDR2 FNYEAQ. V shed 1 base, J shed 5 bases, and the junction held 10 bases outside the gene matches. CDR3 size: 16 residues. The CDR3 DNA sequence: TGTGCCAGCAGCTTAGGTCGGCAGCGGGAGAGACACGAGCAGTACTTC. Protein: CASSLGRQRERHEQYF. Drawing the rest from reference TRBV7-6 and TRBJ2-7, the complete variable domain is GAGVSQSPRYKVTKRGQDVALRCDPISGHVSLYWYRQALGQGPEFLTYFNYEAQQDKSGLPNDRFSAERPEGSISTLTIQRTEQRDSAMYRCASSLGRQRERHEQYFGPGTRLTVT.